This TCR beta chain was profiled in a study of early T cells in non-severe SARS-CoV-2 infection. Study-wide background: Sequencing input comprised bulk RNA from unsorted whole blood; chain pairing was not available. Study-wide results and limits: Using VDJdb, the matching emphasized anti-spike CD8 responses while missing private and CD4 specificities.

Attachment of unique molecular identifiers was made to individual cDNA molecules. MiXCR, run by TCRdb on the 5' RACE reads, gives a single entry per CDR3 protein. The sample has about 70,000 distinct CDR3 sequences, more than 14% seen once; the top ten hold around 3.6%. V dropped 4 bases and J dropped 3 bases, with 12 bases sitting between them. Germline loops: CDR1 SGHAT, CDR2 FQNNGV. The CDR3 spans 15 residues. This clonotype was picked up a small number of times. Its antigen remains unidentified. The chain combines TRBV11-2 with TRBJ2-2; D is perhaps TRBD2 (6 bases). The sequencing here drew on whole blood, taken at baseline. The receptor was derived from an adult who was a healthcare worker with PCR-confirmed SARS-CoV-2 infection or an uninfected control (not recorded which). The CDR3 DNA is TGTGCCAGCAGCTCGACCGGGACTCACACCGGGGAGCTGTTTTTT. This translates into CASSSTGTHTGELFF.